This TCR beta chain stems from a study of blood T cell repertoires in COVID-19. Study in general: Nucleic acid was either cDNA or gDNA, and it came from T cells, B-cell-depleted T cells, or PBMCs.

The germline V gene encodes CDR1 SGHVS and CDR2 FNYEAQ. The germline V and J ends were trimmed by 0 bases and 8 bases, with 20 bases remaining between them. The CDR3 consists of 17 residues. Authors' data handling: Amplification with reference gene primers provided the estimates of nucleated cell counts. Assay: immunoSEQ multiplex PCR; the TCRdb copy retains only in-frame clones and omits some. The V and J calls and the clone size are those of that table, but D and trimming were determined from the DNA. The sample includes over 90,000 clones, around 87% of them seen just once. The table lists this clone with a count of one.

The V gene is TRBV7-6, the J gene TRBJ2-1, with D possibly being TRBD2 (6 bases). This receptor was obtained from a woman aged 45-60 years with COVID-19, enrolled during active disease. The sample comprised peripheral blood. This CDR3 is CASSLAGSGVLVDEQFF. DNA of the CDR3: TGTGCCAGCAGCTTAGCGGGATCGGGGGTGTTAGTCGATGAGCAGTTCTTC. Together with reference TRBV7-6 and TRBJ2-1, the CDR3 gives the full variable domain: GAGVSQSPRYKVTKRGQDVALRCDPISGHVSLYWYRQALGQGPEFLTYFNYEAQQDKSGLPNDRFSAERPEGSISTLTIQRTEQRDSAMYRCASSLAGSGVLVDEQFFGPGTRLTVL.